The 14 T cell receptor beta chains below come from one sample, sequenced in a study of blood T cell repertoires in COVID-19. The protocol was immunoSEQ multiplex PCR, while the TCRdb copy is restricted to in-frame clones and leaves out a portion. The sample contains 200,000 to 250,000 clones, less than 85% of which appear only once. Sequenced sample: peripheral blood. Receptor source: a woman in her seventies with acute or convalescent COVID-19.

This clone has just a few counts. The chain employs TRBV6-5 and TRBJ2-7; TRBD2 matches 8 bases. The junction had 6 bases not matched to a gene; V was cut back by 6 bases and J by 5 bases. This CDR3 is built from 13 residues. Germline assignment: CDR1 MNHEY and CDR2 SVGAGI. This CDR3 reads CASSKREFNEQYF. CDR3 sequence (DNA): TGTGCCAGCAGCAAGCGGGAGTTCAACGAGCAGTACTTC.

The gene calls are TRBV2 and TRBJ1-5, with D uncertain. CDR1 SNHLY and CDR2 FYNNEI come from the germline V gene. Trimming removed 2 bases at V and 0 bases at J, with 8 bases between. The CDR3 extends over 15 amino acids. CDR3 coding DNA: TGTGCCAGCAGTGAACAGCGTCTTAGCAATCAGCCCCAGCATTTT. As protein: CASSEQRLSNQPQHF. The full variable domain, its missing parts supplied by reference TRBV2 and TRBJ1-5, is EPEVTQTPSHQVTQMGQEVILRCVPISNHLYFYWYRQILGQKVEFLVSFYNNEISEKSEIFDDQFSVERPDGSNFTLKIRSTKLEDSAMYFCASSEQRLSNQPQHFGDGTRLSIL.

The chain combines TRBV14 with TRBJ2-6; TRBD2 matches 8 bases. CDR3 length: 17 amino acids. Germline lookup yields CDR1 SGHDN and CDR2 FVKESK. V dropped 0 bases and J dropped 2; count of bases not matched to a gene: 3. CDR3 amino acids: CASSQEHGRAGANVLTF. The CDR3 DNA follows: TGTGCCAGCAGCCAAGAACACGGGAGGGCTGGGGCCAACGTCCTGACTTTC.

V and J are TRBV7-2 and TRBJ2-3, with 7 bases that match TRBD2. This CDR3 contains 16 residues. CDR1 SGHTA and CDR2 FQGNSA come from the germline V gene. V was pared by 5 bases and J by 4 bases, with 12 bases of the junction left unmatched. The CDR3 DNA follows: TGTGCCAGCAGCCAGGGAGGCGGGAGAGGCGCAGATACGCAGTATTTT. Translated: CASSQGGGRGADTQYF.

This clone was seen a single time. V usage is TRBV19 and J usage is TRBJ2-2, with 14 bases identical to TRBD2. CDR1 is LNHDA and CDR2 is SQIVND in the germline V gene (reference sequence). The CDR3 has 19 amino acids. V was clipped by 3 bases and J by 7 bases; unmatched bases: 13. The CDR3 DNA reads TGTGCCAGTAGTATTATCCAAAGGGGACTAGCGGGAGCAGGCGGGGAGCTGTTTTTT. This gives the protein CASSIIQRGLAGAGGELFF.

Only a few counts were recorded for this clone. V is TRBV5-6 and J is TRBJ2-3; TRBD2 is a possible D gene (6 bases). Per germline, CDR1 SGHDT and CDR2 YYEEEE. Trimming left V 0 bases short and J 1 base short, with 12 bases between. This CDR3 contains 16 residues. This chain's CDR3 is CASSLGLAFGTDTQYF. DNA for the CDR3: TGTGCCAGCAGCTTGGGGCTAGCGTTTGGCACAGATACGCAGTATTTT.

This clone was seen once. This chain connects TRBV5-1 to TRBJ2-2; TRBD2 matches 8 bases. Germline V gene sequence: CDR1 SGHRS, CDR2 YFSETQ. The CDR3 consists of 15 residues. The V and J ends lost 3 bases and 6 bases, in that order; junction bases with no gene match: 7. The CDR3 DNA reads TGCGCCAGCAGCTCCGGGACTAGTATCCCCGGGGAGCTGTTTTTT. Residues: CASSSGTSIPGELFF. Filled out from reference TRBV5-1 and TRBJ2-2, the complete variable domain reads KAGVTQTPRYLIKTRGQQVTLSCSPISGHRSVSWYQQTPGQGLQFLFEYFSETQRNKGNFPGRFSGRQFSNSRSEMNVSTLELGDSALYLCASSSGTSIPGELFFGEGSRLTVL.

On this clone itself: This sample also contains other DNA sequences that code for the same CDR3. The V gene is TRBV6-5, the J gene TRBJ2-7; 8 bases align to TRBD1. This CDR3 is built from 15 residues. Germline V gene sequence: CDR1 MNHEY, CDR2 SVGAGI. V dropped 2 bases and J dropped 2; count of bases not matched to a gene: 5. CDR3 nucleotide sequence: TGTGCCAGCAGTTACCCCGGACAGGGTGCCTACGAGCAGTACTTC. Its protein is CASSYPGQGAYEQYF.

This chain links TRBV2 with TRBJ2-4; D perhaps matches TRBD1 (6 bases). V was shortened by 6 bases and J by 7 bases, with 13 bases between the two germline ends. The CDR3 is 13 amino acids. Germline assignment: CDR1 SNHLY and CDR2 FYNNEI. Here the CDR3 DNA reads TGTGCCAGCAGGCGGACAGCTGGTAACATTCAGTACTTC. The encoded protein is CASRRTAGNIQYF.

J is TRBJ2-7 and V is TRBV5-5; D perhaps matches TRBD1 (5 bases). The CDR3 sequence is 12 residues long. V dropped 4 bases and J dropped 6 bases, with 11 bases sitting between them. The V gene's germline CDR1 is SGHKS and CDR2 YYEKEE (reference sequence). CDR3 sequence reads: CASSVTGGEQYF. CDR3 DNA: TGTGCCAGCAGCGTCACAGGTGGCGAGCAGTACTTC.

V is TRBV28 and J is TRBJ1-5; 7 nucleotides align to TRBD1. This CDR3 comprises 15 residues. With V trimmed by 6 bases and J by 6 bases, 11 bases remained unmatched. Germline values: CDR1 MDHEN, CDR2 SYDVKM. CDR3 amino acids: CASRGGANPVQPQHF. Written as DNA, the CDR3 is TGTGCCAGCAGAGGGGGCGCAAACCCCGTTCAGCCCCAGCATTTT.

This clone was observed a handful of times. This chain connects TRBV11-2 to TRBJ1-1; the D gene is possibly TRBD1 (5 bases). The germline V gene has CDR1 SGHAT and CDR2 FQNNGV. Trimming removed 0 bases at V and 11 bases at J, with 13 bases between. This CDR3 is 13 amino acids long. CDR3 DNA sequence: TGTGCCAGCAGCTTAGATTTCGGCAGGGTCGCTTTCTTT. As protein: CASSLDFGRVAFF.

The chain has TRBV12-5 and TRBJ2-1, with TRBD2 matching over 11 bases. Per the germline V gene, CDR1 is LGHNT and CDR2 is FRNRAP. The CDR3 runs to 15 residues. Unmatched junction bases numbered 7, after V lost 7 bases and J lost 5 bases. DNA of the CDR3: TGTGCTAGTGCCGAAGGGACTAGCGGAAACAATGAGCAGTTCTTC. Translated: CASAEGTSGNNEQFF.

This rearrangement joins TRBV9 to TRBJ2-2; 7 bases match TRBD1. The germline V gene has CDR1 SGDLS and CDR2 YYNGEE. J gave up 7 bases and V 2 bases, and 2 bases lay outside the gene matches. The CDR3 is 13 residues long. The CDR3 here is CASSVGTVGELFF. Here the CDR3 DNA reads TGTGCCAGCAGCGTTGGGACAGTCGGGGAGCTGTTTTTT.